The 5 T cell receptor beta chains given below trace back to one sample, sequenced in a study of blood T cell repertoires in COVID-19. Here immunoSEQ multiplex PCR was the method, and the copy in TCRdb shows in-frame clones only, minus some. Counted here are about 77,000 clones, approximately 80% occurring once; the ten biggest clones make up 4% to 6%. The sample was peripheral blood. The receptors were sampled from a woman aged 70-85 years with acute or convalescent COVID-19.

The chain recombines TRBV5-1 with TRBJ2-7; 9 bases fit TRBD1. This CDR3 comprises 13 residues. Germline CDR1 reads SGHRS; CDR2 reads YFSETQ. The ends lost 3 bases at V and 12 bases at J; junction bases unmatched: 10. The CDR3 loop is CASSWTRDRESYF. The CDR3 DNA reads TGCGCCAGCAGCTGGACCCGGGACAGGGAGTCGTACTTC.

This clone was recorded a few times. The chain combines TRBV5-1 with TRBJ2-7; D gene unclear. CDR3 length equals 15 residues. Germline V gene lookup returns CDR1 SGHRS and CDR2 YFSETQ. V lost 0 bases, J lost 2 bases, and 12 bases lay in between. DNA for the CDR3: TGCGCCAGCAGCTTGGTTCCTGAACCTACCTACGAGCAGTACTTC. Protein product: CASSLVPEPTYEQYF.

This CDR3 is CASSMGGANEKLFF. CDR3 sequence (DNA): TGTGCCAGCAGCATGGGAGGGGCTAATGAAAAACTGTTTTTT. The chain employs TRBV11-2 and TRBJ1-4; D perhaps matches TRBD1 (5 bases). Per the germline V gene, CDR1 is SGHAT and CDR2 is FQNNGV. The V and J ends lost 5 bases and 3 bases respectively, with 10 bases between them. This CDR3 region has 14 residues.

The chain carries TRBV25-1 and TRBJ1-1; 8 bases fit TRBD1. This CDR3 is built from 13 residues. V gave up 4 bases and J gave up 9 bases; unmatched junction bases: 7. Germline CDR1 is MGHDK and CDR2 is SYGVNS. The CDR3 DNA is TGTGCCAGCAGTGGCGGTTGGACAGGGCAAGCTTTCTTT. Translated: CASSGGWTGQAFF.

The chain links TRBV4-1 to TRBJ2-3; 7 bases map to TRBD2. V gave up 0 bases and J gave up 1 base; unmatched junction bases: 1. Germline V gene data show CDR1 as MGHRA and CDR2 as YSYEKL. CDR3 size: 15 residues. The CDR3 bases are TGCGCCAGCAGCCAAGATGCGGGGGGCACAGATACGCAGTATTTT. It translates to CASSQDAGGTDTQYF.